This TCR beta chain was found in a study of blood T cell repertoires in COVID-19. Germline values: CDR1 SGHVS, CDR2 FNYEAQ. The CDR3 covers 14 residues. V lost 3 bases to trimming and J lost 1 base, with 9 bases between them. The authors' processing: Reference gene primer amplification gave nucleated cell count estimates. Profiled with immunoSEQ multiplex PCR; TCRdb holds only in-frame clones, not every one. D and trimming come from the DNA, and the V and J calls and clone size come from that table. The repertoire holds 250,000 to 350,000 clones, with roughly nine tenths as singletons. Sequenced input: PBMCs or T cells enriched from blood (not recorded which). This chain joins TRBV7-6 and TRBJ2-5, with D unresolved. The receptor's source is a woman in her late teens or twenties who had recovered from COVID-19. The CDR3 DNA is TGTGCCAGCAGCTTCCGAGCCCCCCAAGAGACCCAGTACTTC. It translates to CASSFRAPQETQYF.